This entry lists 15 T cell receptor beta chains sequenced from one sample in a study of somatic mutations in cytotoxic T cells in rheumatoid arthritis. Measured with immunoSEQ multiplex PCR; TCRdb has only the in-frame clones, and not every one. The table has about 19,000 clones, 85% seen once. Source material: CD8+ T cells sorted from blood. The receptor set was obtained from a middle-aged woman with rheumatoid arthritis.

This chain connects TRBV30 to TRBJ2-1; 8 nucleotides align to TRBD1. Germline V CDR1 and CDR2: GTSNPN, SVGIG (reference sequence). The CDR3 has 14 residues. Germline trimming cut 4 bases from V and 5 bases from J; bases unmatched to any gene: 7. CDR3 coding DNA: TGTGCCTGGAATGCCGGACAGGGACACAATGAGCAGTTCTTC. This encodes CAWNAGQGHNEQFF.

This clone counts as large. The chain has TRBV29-1 and TRBJ1-3, with 7 bases that match TRBD1. This CDR3 contains 15 residues. Germline CDR1 reads SQVTM; CDR2 reads ANQGSEA. The V and J ends lost 7 bases and 0 bases, in that order; junction bases with no gene match: 9. The CDR3 DNA reads as TGCAGCGCTACCGGGACAGACTTCTCTGGAAACACCATATATTTT. It is translated as CSATGTDFSGNTIYF. Based on the CDR3 plus reference TRBV29-1 and TRBJ1-3, the full variable domain is SAVISQKPSRDICQRGTSLTIQCQVDSQVTMMFWYRQQPGQSLTLIATANQGSEATYESGFVIDKFPISRPNLTFSTLTVSNMSPEDSSIYLCSATGTDFSGNTIYFGEGSWLTVV.

The gene calls are TRBV2 and TRBJ2-5, with D possibly being TRBD2 (5 bases). This CDR3 spans 17 amino acids. CDR1 and CDR2 (germline): SNHLY, FYNNEI. Trimming pared 4 bases from V and 0 bases from J, leaving 18 bases between. DNA for the CDR3: TGTGCCAGCAGTGGGACTCAGGAAAGGTTGTACCAAGAGACCCAGTACTTC. As protein: CASSGTQERLYQETQYF.

The rearrangement joins TRBV29-1 to TRBJ2-2; the match to TRBD2 covers 14 bases. CDR1 and CDR2 from the germline V gene are SQVTM and ANQGSEA. There are 16 residues in the CDR3. J lost 0 bases, V lost 4 bases, and 1 base had no gene match. CDR3: CSVAGLAGANTGELFF. CDR3 DNA sequence: TGCAGCGTTGCGGGACTAGCGGGAGCGAACACCGGGGAGCTGTTTTTT.

The chain employs TRBV5-6 and TRBJ2-1; 10 nucleotides agree with TRBD1. CDR3 size: 15 residues. The V and J ends lost 0 bases and 6 bases, in that order; junction bases with no gene match: 3. Germline-derived CDR1 and CDR2 are SGHDT and YYEEEE. CDR3 nucleotide sequence: TGTGCCAGCAGCTTGGGACAGGGGGCCCTCAATGAGCAGTTCTTC. Protein: CASSLGQGALNEQFF. Combining the CDR3 with reference TRBV5-6 and TRBJ2-1 gives the whole variable domain DAGVTQSPTHLIKTRGQQVTLRCSPKSGHDTVSWYQQALGQGPQFIFQYYEEEERQRGNFPDRFSGHQFPNYSSELNVNALLLGDSALYLCASSLGQGALNEQFFGPGTRLTVL.

CDR3 residues: CASSLGIAGVTDTQYF. CDR3 bases: TGTGCCAGCAGCTTAGGTATAGCGGGGGTCACAGATACGCAGTATTTT. V and J are TRBV7-9 and TRBJ2-3; 9 positions match TRBD2. Germline assignment: CDR1 SEHNR and CDR2 FQNEAQ (reference sequence). The CDR3 covers 16 residues. The ends lost 1 base at V and 2 bases at J; junction bases unmatched: 4.

This clone was seen just once. This sequence joins TRBV9 and TRBJ2-1, with 8 bases aligning to TRBD2. J lost 10 bases, V lost 2 bases, and 8 bases had no gene match. The V gene's germline CDR1 is SGDLS and CDR2 YYNGEE. This CDR3 has 14 amino acids. CDR3 region: CASSVRLSGKEQFF. The CDR3 DNA reads TGTGCCAGCAGCGTTCGCCTTAGCGGGAAAGAGCAGTTCTTC.

The V and J genes are TRBV30 and TRBJ2-7, with 7 bases aligning to TRBD1. CDR3 size: 12 residues. The germline CDR1 and CDR2 sequences are GTSNPN and SVGIG (reference sequence). The trim removed 1 base at V and 3 bases at J, leaving 0 bases unmatched. The CDR3 protein is CAWSGDSYEQYF. CDR3 DNA sequence: TGTGCCTGGAGTGGGGACAGCTACGAGCAGTACTTC.

The gene calls are TRBV5-6 and TRBJ2-7; 9 nucleotides match TRBD2. CDR3 length: 15 residues. J was trimmed by 3 bases and V by 0 bases; bases with no gene match: 4. The germline V gene encodes CDR1 SGHDT and CDR2 YYEEEE. In DNA, the CDR3 is TGTGCCAGCAGCTTGGTAGCGGGGGCCGTCTACGAGCAGTACTTC. Amino acids: CASSLVAGAVYEQYF.

The chain recombines TRBV4-2 with TRBJ2-7, with D possibly TRBD1 on 6 matching bases. The CDR3 length is 14 residues. Germline values: CDR1 LGHNA, CDR2 YNFKEQ. The V gene lost 1 base and the J gene lost 7 bases, with 14 bases spanning the gap. The CDR3 loop is CASSQGGQGREQYF. As DNA, the CDR3 is TGTGCCAGCAGCCAAGGGGGGCAGGGGCGAGAGCAGTACTTC.

The CDR3 DNA is TGTGCCAGCAGCTTAGAGGCCGTGACAGGGATCACAGATACGCAGTATTTT. The encoded protein is CASSLEAVTGITDTQYF. This sequence joins TRBV7-9 and TRBJ2-3; 7 bases match TRBD1. CDR3 size: 17 residues. V was clipped by 1 base and J by 2 bases; unmatched bases: 9. Looked up from germline, CDR1 is SEHNR and CDR2 is FQNEAQ (reference sequence).

J is TRBJ1-6 and V is TRBV6-5; TRBD1 matches at 7 bases. The length of the CDR3 is 14 residues. Germline V gene data show CDR1 as MNHEY and CDR2 as SVGAGI. With 6 bases clipped from V and 7 bases from J, the junction kept 6 bases outside the gene matches. The CDR3 sequence is CASSSGTDNSPLHF. The CDR3 DNA follows: TGTGCCAGCAGCTCCGGGACAGACAATTCACCCCTCCACTTT.

V usage is TRBV4-1 and J usage is TRBJ1-5; 10 positions agree with TRBD1. With V trimmed by 6 bases and J by 7 bases, 12 bases remained unmatched. The CDR3 is 16 amino acids. Germline-derived CDR1 and CDR2 are MGHRA and YSYEKL. The chain's CDR3 is CASSPRQGAKVQPQHF. In nucleotides, the CDR3 is TGCGCCAGCAGTCCCCGACAGGGGGCTAAGGTGCAGCCCCAGCATTTT.

This clone was detected only once. This chain links TRBV15 with TRBJ2-7; D possibly corresponds to TRBD1 (6 bases). The CDR3 spans 14 residues. The V gene's germline CDR1 is LNHNV and CDR2 YYDKDF (reference sequence). Trimming stripped 2 bases from V and 3 bases from J, with 11 bases between. The CDR3 DNA follows: TGTGCCACCAGCAGATCCGACAGGTTCTACGAGCAGTACTTC. This codes for CATSRSDRFYEQYF. The full variable domain, completed using reference TRBV15 and TRBJ2-7, is DAMVIQNPRYQVTQFGKPVTLSCSQTLNHNVMYWYQQKSSQAPKLLFHYYDKDFNNEADTPDNFQSRRPNTSFCFLDIRSPGLGDTAMYLCATSRSDRFYEQYFGPGTRLTVT.

The chain is built from TRBV6-4 and TRBJ2-4; D is perhaps TRBD2 (6 bases). V lost 8 bases to trimming and J lost 0 bases, with 20 bases between them. The V gene's germline CDR1 is MRHNA and CDR2 SNTAGT. This CDR3 is 17 amino acids long. The CDR3 nucleotides read TGTGCCAGCTCCCGCGGGGCCAGGATGCTAGCCAAAAACATTCAGTACTTC. It yields the protein CASSRGARMLAKNIQYF.